The present T cell receptor (beta chain) was sequenced within a study of blood T cell repertoires in COVID-19. Clinical histories supplied by participants themselves formed the basis of cohort assignment. CDR3 length: 16 residues. J gave up 0 bases and V 4 bases, and 9 bases lay outside the gene matches. Germline CDR1 SGHRS, CDR2 YFSETQ. Source study methods: Quantification of nucleated cells was approximated via reference gene primer amplification. TCRdb's copy holds only in-frame clones and misses some; the assay was immunoSEQ multiplex PCR. The V and J calls and clone size were taken over from that table, and D and trimming were inferred from the DNA. The data hold 200,000 to 250,000 clones, with approximately 82% observed a single time.

The chain recombines TRBV5-1 with TRBJ2-7; 8 bases are a match to TRBD1. Sequencing was carried out using PBMCs or T cells enriched from blood (not recorded which). This clonotype was sampled from a man aged 35-49 years who had recovered from COVID-19. CDR3 loop: CASSPYGQGISYEQYF. The DNA of the CDR3 is TGCGCCAGCAGCCCCTATGGACAGGGAATCTCCTACGAGCAGTACTTC. The whole variable domain, filled in from reference TRBV5-1 and TRBJ2-7, reads KAGVTQTPRYLIKTRGQQVTLSCSPISGHRSVSWYQQTPGQGLQFLFEYFSETQRNKGNFPGRFSGRQFSNSRSEMNVSTLELGDSALYLCASSPYGQGISYEQYFGPGTRLTVT.